The 12 T cell receptor beta chains below all came from one sample that was sequenced in a study of T cells in Graves' hyperthyroidism and ophthalmopathy. From RNA transcripts, TCR beta CDR3 regions were amplified. Initially, a first-round RT-PCR of the TCR CDR3 employed the HTBI primer set. From the multiplex PCR reads, TCRdb called clonotypes with MiXCR, one entry per CDR3 protein. The sample yields some 580,000 distinct CDR3 sequences, about a sixth seen once. The sequenced material came from blood. The receptors were gathered from a woman between 40 and 55 years old with Graves' ophthalmopathy.

This clonotype occurred once. One end of the junction fails to match germline, which may point to a read error. The chain uses TRBV5-1 and TRBJ1-1; D gene uncertain. The V gene's germline CDR1 is SGHRS and CDR2 YFSETQ. This CDR3 is 11 amino acids long. The CDR3 nucleotides are TGTGCCAGCAGCTTAGGAGAAGAAGCTTTCTTT. Residues: CASSLGEEAFF. Looking up the rest from reference TRBV5-1 and TRBJ1-1 gives the full variable domain: KAGVTQTPRYLIKTRGQQVTLSCSPISGHRSVSWYQQTPGQGLQFLFEYFSETQRNKGNFPGRFSGRQFSNSRSEMNVSTLELGDSALYLCASSLGEEAFFGQGTRLTVV.

CDR3 in amino acids: CAWSQQGLSTDTQYF. CDR3 sequence (DNA): TGTGCCTGGAGCCAACAGGGCCTCAGCACAGATACGCAGTATTTT. V and J are TRBV30 and TRBJ2-3; a weak D match, TRBD1 (6 bases). Trimming stripped 3 bases from V and 0 bases from J, with 13 bases between. This CDR3 has 15 residues. Germline V gene lookup returns CDR1 GTSNPN and CDR2 SVGIG (reference sequence).

This sequence joins TRBV12-3 or TRBV12-4 and TRBJ2-1; the match to TRBD2 covers 7 bases. With V trimmed by 5 bases and J by 8 bases, 12 bases remained unmatched. There are 15 residues in the CDR3. CDR3 protein: CASSPAGQGGHEQFF. CDR3 nucleotide sequence: TGTGCCAGCAGTCCGGCGGGTCAGGGAGGGCATGAGCAGTTCTTC.

In its sample, this clonotype was seen many times. This chain uses TRBV20-1 with TRBJ1-6; 10 nucleotides line up with TRBD1. The J segment lost 9 bases and the V segment lost 3 bases, leaving 2 bases of the junction unmatched. CDR3 length equals 13 residues. CDR1 and CDR2 (germline): DFQATT, SNEGSKA (reference sequence). The CDR3 spells CSASRDRGSPLHF. For the CDR3, the DNA is TGCAGTGCTAGTCGGGACAGGGGTTCACCCCTCCACTTT.

This clonotype was seen a handful of times. The chain recombines TRBV20-1 with TRBJ2-1, with D perhaps given as TRBD1 or TRBD2 (7 bases each). Trimming removed 5 bases from V and 8 bases from J, with 16 bases in between. The CDR3 length is 13 residues. Germline V gives CDR1 DFQATT, CDR2 SNEGSKA (reference sequence). The CDR3 DNA reads TGCAGTGCTCAGGCAGGGGGAGGGGATGAGCAGTTCTTC. Translation: CSAQAGGGDEQFF.

In this sample, this clonotype turned up many times. The chain employs TRBV2 and TRBJ2-3, with D unclear. Germline CDR1 and CDR2: SNHLY and FYNNEI. The CDR3 has 17 residues. Trimming took 4 bases from V and 2 from J, leaving 19 bases between them. CDR3 sequence: CASSVTRAGLPTDTQYF. DNA for the CDR3: TGTGCCAGCAGTGTAACCCGGGCAGGTCTTCCCACAGATACGCAGTATTTT.

This clonotype showed up just a few times. The rearrangement joins TRBV6-1 to TRBJ1-3; D is uncertain. This CDR3 comprises 11 residues. Germline V gene lookup returns CDR1 MNHNS and CDR2 SASEGT. Deletions cut 4 bases from V and 4 bases from J, with 2 bases between. This chain's CDR3 is CASSGGNTIYF. CDR3 in DNA: TGTGCCAGCAGTGGGGGAAACACCATATATTTT.

J is TRBJ1-2 and V is TRBV5-1, with D unclear. This CDR3 region has 13 residues. From germline, CDR1 is SGHRS and CDR2 YFSETQ. V shed 4 bases and J shed 2 bases, with 9 bases lying between them. CDR3 nucleotide sequence: TGCGCCAGCAGCAGCAGCCCAAACTATGGCTACACCTTC. The encoded protein is CASSSSPNYGYTF.

This clonotype was observed at least ten times. The chain recombines TRBV30 with TRBJ1-6; D perhaps matches TRBD1 (5 bases). Trimming pared 2 bases from V and 7 bases from J, leaving 9 bases between. Per the germline V gene, CDR1 is GTSNPN and CDR2 is SVGIG (reference sequence). The CDR3 has 13 residues. In DNA, the CDR3 is TGTGCCTGGAGTCAGACAGCCAATTCACCCCTCCACTTT. Protein: CAWSQTANSPLHF.

This clonotype was detected ten times or more. CDR3 in DNA: TGTGCCTGGAGTATCCAGAACACTGAAGCTTTCTTT. This codes for CAWSIQNTEAFF. V is TRBV30 and J is TRBJ1-1; D call uncertain. V gave up 2 bases and J gave up 1 base, with 5 bases separating them. The CDR3 covers 12 residues. CDR1 is GTSNPN and CDR2 is SVGIG in the germline V gene (reference sequence).

This clonotype was detected ten times or more. J is TRBJ2-5 and V is TRBV20-1, with D perhaps TRBD1 (5 bases). V was pared by 5 bases and J by 2 bases, with 12 bases between. The CDR3 runs to 13 residues. Germline values: CDR1 DFQATT, CDR2 SNEGSKA (reference sequence). CDR3 region: CSASLTAQETQYF. In DNA form, the CDR3 reads TGCAGTGCTTCCCTGACAGCGCAAGAGACCCAGTACTTC.

This clonotype was counted at least ten times. V usage is TRBV12-3 or TRBV12-4 and J usage is TRBJ1-1; TRBD1 matches 7 bases. Unmatched junction bases numbered 3, after V lost 8 bases and J lost 0 bases. The length of the CDR3 is 13 residues. Written as DNA, the CDR3 is TGTGCCAGCGGGGACAGTATGAACACTGAAGCTTTCTTT. Translating gives CASGDSMNTEAFF.